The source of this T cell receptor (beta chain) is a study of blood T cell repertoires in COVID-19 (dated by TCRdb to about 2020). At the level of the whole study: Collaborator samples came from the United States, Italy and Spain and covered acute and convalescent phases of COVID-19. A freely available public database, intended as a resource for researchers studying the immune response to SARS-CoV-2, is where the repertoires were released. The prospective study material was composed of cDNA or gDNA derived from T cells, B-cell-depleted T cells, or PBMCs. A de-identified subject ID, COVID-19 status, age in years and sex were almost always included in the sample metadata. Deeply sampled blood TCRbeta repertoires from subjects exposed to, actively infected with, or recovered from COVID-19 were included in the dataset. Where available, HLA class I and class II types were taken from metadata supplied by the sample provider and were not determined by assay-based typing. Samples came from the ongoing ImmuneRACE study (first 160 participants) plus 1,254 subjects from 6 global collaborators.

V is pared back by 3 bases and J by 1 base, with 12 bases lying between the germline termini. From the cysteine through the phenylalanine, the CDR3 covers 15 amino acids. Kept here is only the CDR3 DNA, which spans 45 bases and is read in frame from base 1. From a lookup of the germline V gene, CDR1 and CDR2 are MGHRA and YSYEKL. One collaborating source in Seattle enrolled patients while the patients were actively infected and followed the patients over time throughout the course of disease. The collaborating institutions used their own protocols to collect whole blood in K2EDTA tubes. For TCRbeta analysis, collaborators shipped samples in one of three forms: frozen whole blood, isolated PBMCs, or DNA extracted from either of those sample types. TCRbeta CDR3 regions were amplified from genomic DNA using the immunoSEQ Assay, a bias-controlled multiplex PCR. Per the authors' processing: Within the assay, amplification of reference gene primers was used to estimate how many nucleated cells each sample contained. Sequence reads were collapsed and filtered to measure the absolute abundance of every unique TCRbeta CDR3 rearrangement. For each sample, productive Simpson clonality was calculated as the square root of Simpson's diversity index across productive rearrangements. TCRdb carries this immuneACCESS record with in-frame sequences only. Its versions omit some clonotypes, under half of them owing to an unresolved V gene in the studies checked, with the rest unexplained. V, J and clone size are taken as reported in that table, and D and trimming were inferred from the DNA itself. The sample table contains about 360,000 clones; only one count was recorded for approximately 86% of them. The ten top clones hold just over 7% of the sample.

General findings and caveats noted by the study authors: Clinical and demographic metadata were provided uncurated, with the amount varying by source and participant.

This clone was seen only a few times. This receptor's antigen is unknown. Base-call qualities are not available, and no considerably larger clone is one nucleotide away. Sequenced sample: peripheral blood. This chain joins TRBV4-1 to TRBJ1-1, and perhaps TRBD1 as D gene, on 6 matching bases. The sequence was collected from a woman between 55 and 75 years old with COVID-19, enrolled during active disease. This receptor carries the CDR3 CASSHLGQKNTEAFF. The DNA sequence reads TGCGCCAGCAGCCATCTCGGACAGAAGAACACTGAAGCTTTCTTT.